This TCR beta chain appears in the sequencing data of a study of shared clonotypes between healthy human individuals. The protocol was immunoSEQ multiplex PCR, while the TCRdb copy is restricted to in-frame clones and leaves out a portion. This sample has over a million clones, with around 78% found just once. The CDR3 runs to 16 residues. Trimming took 0 bases from V and 5 from J; bases not matched to a gene: 8. Germline loops: CDR1 LGHNA, CDR2 YNFKEQ. The chain employs TRBV4-2 and TRBJ2-7, with 9 bases that match TRBD2. The sequence was obtained from a young man in good health. Some clones in this sample may be carry-over from other donors' samples. The sequenced material came from memory CD4+ T cells from PBMCs. The subset is: CD45RA-negative fraction. The CDR3 bases are TGTGCCAGCAGCCAAGAGCTCGCGGGAGGGCAAAACGAGCAGTACTTC. Translated, it gives CASSQELAGGQNEQYF.